Presented here are 15 T cell receptor beta chains from one specimen sequenced in a study of beta chain features in type 1 diabetes. Expressed TCRB transcripts got sequenced, as all isolated RNA was reverse transcribed. TCRdb's table, derived via immunoSEQ multiplex PCR, lists solely in-frame clones and lacks some. The sample lists 850,000 to 900,000 clones, roughly 15% occurring once. The sample was naive CD4+ T cells from blood. The receptors were sampled from a woman aged 18-35 years in good health.

This sequence joins TRBV10-3 and TRBJ2-6; 7 bases agree with TRBD1. Germline CDR1 reads ENHRY; CDR2 reads SYGVKD. The ends lost 10 bases at V and 3 bases at J; junction bases unmatched: 9. This CDR3 is 15 amino acids long. The CDR3 spells CATREGAGGANVLTF. Written as DNA, the CDR3 is TGTGCCACCCGTGAGGGGGCCGGTGGGGCCAACGTCCTGACTTTC.

This chain connects TRBV7-8 to TRBJ2-7; 7 nucleotides line up with TRBD1. Germline V gene sequence: CDR1 SGHVS, CDR2 FQNEAQ. This CDR3 has 13 amino acids. J gave up 3 bases and V 4 bases, and 3 bases lay outside the gene matches. The CDR3 protein is CASSSRTGYEQYF. The CDR3 bases are TGTGCCAGCAGCTCACGGACAGGCTACGAGCAGTACTTC.

This clone was detected a few times. J is TRBJ2-3 and V is TRBV10-3; D is possibly TRBD1 (5 bases). Trimming removed 0 bases at V and 2 bases at J, with 9 bases between. The CDR3 length is 15 residues. Looked up from germline, CDR1 is ENHRY and CDR2 is SYGVKD. This CDR3 reads CAISESTANTDTQYF. The CDR3 DNA is TGTGCCATCAGTGAGTCGACAGCTAACACAGATACGCAGTATTTT.

The rearrangement joins TRBV2 to TRBJ2-1, with D unclear. CDR1 is SNHLY and CDR2 is FYNNEI in the germline V gene. CDR3 length: 13 residues. Trimming removed 6 bases at V and 4 bases at J, with 10 bases between. The chain's CDR3 is CASSPEIYNEQFF. The CDR3 bases are TGTGCCAGCAGCCCGGAGATATACAATGAGCAGTTCTTC.

The chain carries TRBV29-1 and TRBJ1-1; D perhaps matches TRBD1 (5 bases). V gave up 4 bases and J gave up 0 bases, with 9 bases separating them. The germline V gene encodes CDR1 SQVTM and CDR2 ANQGSEA. The CDR3 extends over 13 amino acids. DNA of the CDR3: TGCAGCGTTGCTGGGGGAATGAACACTGAAGCTTTCTTT. Its translation: CSVAGGMNTEAFF.

Only a few counts were recorded for this clone. The chain joins TRBV28 to TRBJ2-1; 8 bases map to TRBD1. The germline CDR1 and CDR2 sequences are MDHEN and SYDVKM. This CDR3 has 15 residues. J lost 1 base, V lost 7 bases, and 6 bases had no gene match. CDR3 in DNA: TGTGCCAGCACGGTCGACAGGGGTTCCTACAATGAGCAGTTCTTC. Translated: CASTVDRGSYNEQFF.

This clone has more than one count but fewer than ten. The CDR3 bases are TGTGCCACCAGCAGGGGGGGGACAGGGAAAAAACTGTTTTTT. Translation: CATSRGGTGKKLFF. V and J are TRBV15 and TRBJ1-4; 9 bases match TRBD1. Trimming removed 3 bases from V and 9 bases from J; junction bases left unmatched: 5. The CDR3 sequence is 14 residues long. The germline V gene has CDR1 LNHNV and CDR2 YYDKDF (reference sequence).

This clone was seen only a few times. This chain links TRBV7-2 with TRBJ2-7, with TRBD1 identical over 8 bases. Germline V gives CDR1 SGHTA, CDR2 FQGNSA. The CDR3 sequence is 14 residues long. J lost 0 bases, V lost 5 bases, and 3 bases had no gene match. CDR3 sequence (DNA): TGTGCCAGCAGCCACAGGGGGGCCTCCTACGAGCAGTACTTC. It codes for CASSHRGASYEQYF.

There are a few counts of this clone. The chain carries TRBV11-2 and TRBJ1-2, with a possible D match to TRBD1 (5 bases). Germline V lookup: CDR1 SGHAT, CDR2 FQNNGV. The V end was cut by 5 bases, the J end by 0 bases, with 13 bases between. CDR3 length: 15 amino acids. CDR3 sequence: CASSRWGRTNYGYTF. Written as DNA, the CDR3 is TGTGCCAGCAGCAGATGGGGACGGACTAACTATGGCTACACCTTC. Full variable domain (missing parts from reference TRBV11-2 and TRBJ1-2): EAGVAQSPRYKIIEKRQSVAFWCNPISGHATLYWYQQILGQGPKLLIQFQNNGVVDDSQLPKDRFSAERLKGVDSTLKIQPAKLEDSAVYLCASSRWGRTNYGYTFGSGTRLTVV.

The genes are TRBV19 and TRBJ1-1; D call uncertain. Trimming removed 3 bases at V and 4 bases at J, with 15 bases between. CDR1 and CDR2 from the germline V gene are LNHDA and SQIVND (reference sequence). The CDR3 loop spans 15 amino acids. DNA of the CDR3: TGTGCCAGTAGTATGAAAGGGAATTCGGTCACTGAAGCTTTCTTT. Translated, it gives CASSMKGNSVTEAFF.

Here the CDR3 reads CSGGSDTQYF. As DNA, the CDR3 is TGCAGCGGGGGGTCAGATACGCAGTATTTT. The rearrangement links TRBV29-1 to TRBJ2-3, with D possibly being TRBD1 or TRBD2 (5 bases each). V was shortened by 7 bases and J by 4 bases, with 6 bases between the two germline ends. CDR3 size: 10 residues. Germline assignment: CDR1 SQVTM and CDR2 ANQGSEA.

In its sample, this clone was seen a few times. The rearrangement links TRBV15 to TRBJ2-7; D might be TRBD2 (6 bases). Germline assignment: CDR1 LNHNV and CDR2 YYDKDF (reference sequence). The CDR3 length is 16 residues. Trimming left V 0 bases short and J 2 bases short, with 14 bases between. CDR3 protein: CATSRDRGGNTYEQYF. The CDR3 DNA is TGTGCCACCAGCAGAGATCGCGGAGGGAACACCTACGAGCAGTACTTC.

The gene calls are TRBV7-9 and TRBJ2-1, with a possible D match to TRBD2 (6 bases). CDR3 length: 13 residues. The germline V gene encodes CDR1 SEHNR and CDR2 FQNEAQ (reference sequence). The V and J ends lost 5 bases and 8 bases respectively, with 13 bases between them. The CDR3 protein is CASSHGTFDEQFF. Written as DNA, the CDR3 is TGTGCCAGCAGCCACGGGACTTTTGATGAGCAGTTCTTC.

This clone was seen more than once but under ten times. The chain carries TRBV6-5 and TRBJ2-2; D is unresolved. The CDR3 contains 15 residues. CDR1 is MNHEY and CDR2 is SVGAGI in the germline V gene. Trimming shortened V by 1 base and J by 4 bases, and 10 bases separated the two germline ends. The CDR3 loop reads CASSYLMVSTGELFF. For the CDR3, the DNA is TGTGCCAGCAGTTACTTAATGGTATCCACCGGGGAGCTGTTTTTT.

This clone was detected a few times. The chain uses TRBV25-1 and TRBJ1-4; TRBD1 matches at 9 bases. The CDR3 runs 17 residues. Germline V lookup: CDR1 MGHDK, CDR2 SYGVNS. V was pared by 1 base and J by 8 bases, with 11 bases of the junction left unmatched. This CDR3 reads CASSEFGTGPKGEKLFF. The CDR3 nucleotides read TGTGCCAGCAGTGAATTCGGGACAGGGCCAAAAGGGGAAAAACTGTTTTTT. Based on the CDR3 plus reference TRBV25-1 and TRBJ1-4, the full variable domain is EADIYQTPRYLVIGTGKKITLECSQTMGHDKMYWYQQDPGMELHLIHYSYGVNSTEKGDLSSESTVSRIRTEHFPLTLESARPSHTSQYLCASSEFGTGPKGEKLFFGSGTQLSVL.